These T cell receptor beta chains were read from a single sample in a study of neurological immune-mediated disorders. Using its own MiXCR run on the 5' RACE reads, TCRdb lists one record per CDR3 protein. The repertoire includes about 36,000 distinct CDR3 sequences, around a tenth of them detected once, and 5.5% to 7% sits in the top ten. Sequencing used PBMCs. Every receptor here comes from a woman aged 25 to 39 with HTLV-1-associated myelopathy (HAM/TSP). The CDR3 runs from the conserved cysteine through the conserved F or W. A D gene is named only where the DNA matches it firmly. Expanded clones are given a class, and other clones once, few, many or no size at all.

d_gene	abundance	v_gene	j_gene	CDR3nt	CDR3aa
TRBD1	many	TRBV20-1	TRBJ2-7	TGCAGTGCTAGGGCTGACAGGGAGCCCTACGAGCAGTACTTC	CSARADREPYEQYF
NA	many	TRBV4-1	TRBJ2-1	TGCGCCAGCAGCCAAGACCTCTCCCAGGACAATGAGCAGTTCTTC	CASSQDLSQDNEQFF
NA	many	TRBV5-1	TRBJ2-2	TGCGCCAGCAAAACAGGGCTGGAATCCCGGAACACCGGGGAGCTGTTTTTT	CASKTGLESRNTGELFF
NA	many	TRBV10-3	TRBJ1-5	TGTGCCATCAGTGAGGGGTGGGGGAGCAATCAGCCCCAGCATTTT	CAISEGWGSNQPQHF
TRBD1	many	TRBV20-1	TRBJ2-1	TGCAGTGCTAGAGCGGGACAGGGGTACAATGAGCAGTTCTTC	CSARAGQGYNEQFF
TRBD1	many	TRBV5-1	TRBJ1-1	TGCGCCAGCAGCTTGGAAGGGACAGCATTTGAAGCTTTCTTT	CASSLEGTAFEAFF
NA	many	TRBV29-1	TRBJ1-1	TGCAGCGTTGAGGGGTTCACGGGCACTGAAGCTTTCTTT	CSVEGFTGTEAFF
TRBD2	many	TRBV6-4	TRBJ2-3	TGTGCCAGCAGTACTGCGGGGGGAAACACAGATACGCAGTATTTT	CASSTAGGNTDTQYF
NA	many	TRBV5-1	TRBJ2-7	TGCGCCAGCAGCCGATCTGAGAGCGTCAAAGGTAACGAGCAGTACTTC	CASSRSESVKGNEQYF
NA	many	TRBV20-1	TRBJ2-7	TGCAGTGCTAGTGCTACAGGAGTCTCTTCCTACGAGCAGTACTTC	CSASATGVSSYEQYF
NA	many	TRBV20-1	TRBJ2-7	TGCAGTGCTAGCCCCGAGGGGGGCTGGTACGAGCAGTACTTC	CSASPEGGWYEQYF
NA	many	TRBV5-1	TRBJ1-2	TGCGCCAGCAGCTCCACCCGGGACGCTGGCTACACCTTC	CASSSTRDAGYTF
NA	many	TRBV5-1	TRBJ2-2	TGCGCCAGCAGCCCCACGACAGGGAACACCGGGGAGCTGTTTTTT	CASSPTTGNTGELFF
NA	NA	TRBV29-1	TRBJ2-1	TGCAGCGTTGAATCGCCTAGCAGGAATGAGCAGTTCTTC	CSVESPSRNEQFF
NA	many	TRBV13	TRBJ2-1	TGTGCCAGCAGCTTAGAGGCGGGAAGTGGGAGCTCCTACAATGAGCAGTTCTTC	CASSLEAGSGSSYNEQFF
TRBD2	NA	TRBV5-1	TRBJ2-2	TGTGCCAGCAGCTTCCTTCCGGGACTAGCGGGCGTGGAGCTGTTTTTT	CASSFLPGLAGVELFF
TRBD1	many	TRBV20-1	TRBJ2-7	TGCAGTGCAAGAAGGGACAGCCAAAGCTACGAGCAGTACTTC	CSARRDSQSYEQYF
NA	many	TRBV18	TRBJ2-2	TGTGCCAGCTCACCACTTTGGACACGAAAAAACACCGGGGAGCTGTTTTTT	CASSPLWTRKNTGELFF
TRBD2	NA	TRBV20-1	TRBJ2-1	TGCAGTGCTAGAGATGTCGGCAGCCAACCACCGGGACTAGCGGGGGGAGAGCAGTTCTTC	CSARDVGSQPPGLAGGEQFF
TRBD2	many	TRBV5-1	TRBJ2-3	TGCGCCAGCAGCCTGGGGACTAGCGGGACCCTCGACCTTGTTACGCAGTATTTT	CASSLGTSGTLDLVTQYF
NA	few	TRBV27	TRBJ2-4	TGTGCCAGCAGTTTATCAGGGGGGCACGGGAACATTCAGTACTTC	CASSLSGGHGNIQYF
NA	many	TRBV6-5	TRBJ1-1	TGTGCCAGCAGTTACTCGATTTTTAGGGAAAACACTGAAGCTTTCTTT	CASSYSIFRENTEAFF
NA	NA	TRBV5-1	TRBJ2-2	TGCGCCAGCAGGCGCGGGGGCTCTTCCACCGGGGAGCTGTTTTTT	CASRRGGSSTGELFF
NA	many	TRBV7-2	TRBJ2-4	TGTGCCAGCAGCGAAGGGAAAAACATTCAGTACTTC	CASSEGKNIQYF